Below, one TCR beta chain is given with its context. Antigen specificity is unknown. This record belongs to a study of immune evolution from preneoplasia to lung adenocarcinoma. General study results and limits: Later-stage lesions seemingly showed higher T cell density and diversity than normal lung. Top clone frequencies peaked in normal lung, apparently declining through invasive adenocarcinoma. Compared with EGFR-mutant or double wild-type lesions, KRAS-mutant nodules were more clonal.

H&E slides confirmed each diagnosis, reviewed by two pathologists independently. Data came from immunoSEQ multiplex PCR; TCRdb stores just in-frame clones and leaves some out. The profile shows under 8,000 clones, about 79% of them singletons. Germline V gene sequence: CDR1 SGHDN, CDR2 FVKESK. V lost 4 bases and J lost 6, with 18 bases in between. The CDR3 is 16 amino acids. The chain employs TRBV14 and TRBJ2-2; D may correspond to TRBD1 or TRBD2 (6 bases each). The clonotype originates from a person between 55 and 80 years old with lung adenocarcinoma. The specimen sequenced was FFPE minimally invasive lung adenocarcinoma tissue. The CDR3: CASSPIGGSDAGELFF. As DNA, the CDR3 is TGTGCCAGCAGCCCCATAGGGGGGAGTGACGCCGGGGAGCTGTTTTTT.